This TCR beta chain was recovered during a study of blood T cell repertoires in COVID-19. Background on the study: Acute-phase and convalescent COVID-19 samples originated in the United States, Italy and Spain. The analysed material was cDNA or gDNA that came from T cells, B-cell-depleted T cells, or PBMCs.

This CDR3 has 15 amino acids. Germline V gene sequence: CDR1 MNHEY, CDR2 SMNVEV (reference sequence). V lost 0 bases and J lost 1, with 8 bases in between. Original processing methods: Reference gene primer amplification in the assay estimated nucleated cell counts. Sequenced by immunoSEQ multiplex PCR; TCRdb stores in-frame clones only, minus some. The DNA was the basis for D and trimming; V, J and clone size are from that table. The sample lists around 300,000 clones, around nine tenths occurring once. This receptor was taken from a woman in her thirties or forties who had recovered from COVID-19. V gene TRBV27 combines with J gene TRBJ2-3; D is ambiguous. What was sequenced was peripheral blood. The CDR3, as DNA: TGTGCCAGCAGTTTATCCCAGTTCCGCACAGATACGCAGTATTTT. Translating it yields CASSLSQFRTDTQYF.